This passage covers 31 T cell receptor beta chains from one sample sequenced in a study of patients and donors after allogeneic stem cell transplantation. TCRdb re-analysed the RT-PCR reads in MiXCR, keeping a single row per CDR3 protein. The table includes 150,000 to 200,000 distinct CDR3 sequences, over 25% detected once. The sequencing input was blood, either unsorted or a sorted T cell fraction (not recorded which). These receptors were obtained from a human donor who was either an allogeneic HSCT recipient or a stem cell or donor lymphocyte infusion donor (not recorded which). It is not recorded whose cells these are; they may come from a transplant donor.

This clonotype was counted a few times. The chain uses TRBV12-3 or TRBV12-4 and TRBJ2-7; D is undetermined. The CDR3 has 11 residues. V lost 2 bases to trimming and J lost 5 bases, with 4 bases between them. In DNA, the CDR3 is TGTGCCAGCAGTTTAAGACACGAGCAGTACTTC. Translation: CASSLRHEQYF.

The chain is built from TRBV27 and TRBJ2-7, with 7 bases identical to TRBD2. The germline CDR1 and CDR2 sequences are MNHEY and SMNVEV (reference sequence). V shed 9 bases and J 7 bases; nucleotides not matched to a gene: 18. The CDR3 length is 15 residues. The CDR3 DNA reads TGTGCCAGTAAACCCCTAGCGGCTCTCAAAAGAGAGCAGTACTTC. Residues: CASKPLAALKREQYF.

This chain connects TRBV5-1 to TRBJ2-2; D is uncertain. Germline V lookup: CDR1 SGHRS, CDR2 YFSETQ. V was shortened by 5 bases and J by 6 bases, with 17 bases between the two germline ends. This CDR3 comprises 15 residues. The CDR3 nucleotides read TGCGCCAGCAGTTTTGATCCCGCAGGTGCCGGGGAGCTGTTTTTT. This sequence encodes CASSFDPAGAGELFF.

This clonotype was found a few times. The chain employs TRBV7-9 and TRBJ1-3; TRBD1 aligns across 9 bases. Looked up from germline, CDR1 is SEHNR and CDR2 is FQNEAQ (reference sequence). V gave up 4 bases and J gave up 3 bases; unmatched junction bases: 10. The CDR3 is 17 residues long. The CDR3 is CASSSPGQGGGGNTIYF. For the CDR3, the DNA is TGTGCCAGCAGCTCGCCGGGACAGGGAGGTGGTGGAAACACCATATATTTT. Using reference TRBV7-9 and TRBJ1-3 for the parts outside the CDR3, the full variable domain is DTGVSQNPRHKITKRGQNVTFRCDPISEHNRLYWYRQTLGQGPEFLTYFQNEAQLEKSRLLSDRFSAERPKGSFSTLEIQRTEQGDSAMYLCASSSPGQGGGGNTIYFGEGSWLTVV.

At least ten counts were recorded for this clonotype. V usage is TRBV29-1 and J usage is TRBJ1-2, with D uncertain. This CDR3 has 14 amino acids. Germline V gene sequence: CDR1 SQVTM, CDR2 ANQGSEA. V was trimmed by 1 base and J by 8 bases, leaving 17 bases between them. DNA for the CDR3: TGCAGCGTTGAAGGGGGTCCAACCGGAGGGGGCTACACCTTC. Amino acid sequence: CSVEGGPTGGGYTF.

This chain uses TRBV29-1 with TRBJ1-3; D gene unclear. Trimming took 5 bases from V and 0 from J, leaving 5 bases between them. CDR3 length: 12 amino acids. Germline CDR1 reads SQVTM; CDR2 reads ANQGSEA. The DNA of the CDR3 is TGCAGCGTTTCAGGCTCTGGAAACACCATATATTTT. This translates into CSVSGSGNTIYF.

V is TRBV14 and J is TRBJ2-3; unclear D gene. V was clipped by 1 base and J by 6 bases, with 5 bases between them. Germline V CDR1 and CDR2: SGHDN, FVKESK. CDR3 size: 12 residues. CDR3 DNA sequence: TGTGCCAGCAGCCAAGTTCGGGATACGCAGTATTTT. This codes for CASSQVRDTQYF.

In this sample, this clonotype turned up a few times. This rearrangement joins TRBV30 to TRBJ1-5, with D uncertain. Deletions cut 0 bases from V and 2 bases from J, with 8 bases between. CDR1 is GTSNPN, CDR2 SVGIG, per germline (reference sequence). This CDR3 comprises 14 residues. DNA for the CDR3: TGTGCCTGGAGTGTACTCAGTGGCAATCAGCCCCAGCATTTT. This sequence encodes CAWSVLSGNQPQHF.

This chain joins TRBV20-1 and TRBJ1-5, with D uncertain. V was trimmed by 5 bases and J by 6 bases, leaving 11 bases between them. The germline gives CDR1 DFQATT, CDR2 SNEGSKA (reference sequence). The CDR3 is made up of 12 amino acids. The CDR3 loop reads CSAAPLAQPQHF. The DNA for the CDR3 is TGCAGTGCTGCCCCCCTGGCTCAGCCCCAGCATTTT.

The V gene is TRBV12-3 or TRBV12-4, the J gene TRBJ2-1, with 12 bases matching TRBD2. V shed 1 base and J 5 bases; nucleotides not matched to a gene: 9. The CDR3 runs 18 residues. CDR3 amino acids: CASSLVWVTSGRHNEQFF. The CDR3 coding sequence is TGTGCCAGCAGTTTAGTTTGGGTTACTAGCGGGAGGCACAATGAGCAGTTCTTC.

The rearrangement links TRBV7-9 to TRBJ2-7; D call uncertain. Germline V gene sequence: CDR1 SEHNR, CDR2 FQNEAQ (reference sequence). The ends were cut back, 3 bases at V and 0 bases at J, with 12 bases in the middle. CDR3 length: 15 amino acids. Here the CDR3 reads CASSFGSASSYEQYF. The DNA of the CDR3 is TGTGCCAGCAGCTTTGGCAGTGCGAGCTCCTACGAGCAGTACTTC.

As DNA, the CDR3 is TGTGCCAGCAGTTTGGCGGGGGGACAGAAACTGTTTTTT. Protein sequence: CASSLAGGQKLFF. This chain joins TRBV28 and TRBJ1-4, with 7 bases fitting TRBD1. The V gene end was trimmed by 3 bases and the J gene end by 11 bases; junction bases not matched to a gene: 6. The CDR3 covers 13 residues. Germline CDR1 reads MDHEN; CDR2 reads SYDVKM.

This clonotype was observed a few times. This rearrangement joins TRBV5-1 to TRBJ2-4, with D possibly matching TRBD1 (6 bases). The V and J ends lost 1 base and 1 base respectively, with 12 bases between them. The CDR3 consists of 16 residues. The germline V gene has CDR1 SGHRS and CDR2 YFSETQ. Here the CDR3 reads CASSLSRDRAKNIQYF. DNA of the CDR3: TGCGCCAGCAGCTTGTCTCGTGACAGGGCCAAAAACATTCAGTACTTC.

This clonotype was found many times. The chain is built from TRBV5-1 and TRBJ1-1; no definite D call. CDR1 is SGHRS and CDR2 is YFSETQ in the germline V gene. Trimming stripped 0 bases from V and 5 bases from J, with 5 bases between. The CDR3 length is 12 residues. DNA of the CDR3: TGCGCCAGCAGCTTGGGGTCTACTGAAGCTTTCTTT. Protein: CASSLGSTEAFF.

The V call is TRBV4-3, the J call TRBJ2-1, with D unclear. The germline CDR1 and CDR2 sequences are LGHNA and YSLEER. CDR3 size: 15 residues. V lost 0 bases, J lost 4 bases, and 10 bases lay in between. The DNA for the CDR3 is TGCGCCAGCAGCCAAGATGGACGGGTTTACAATGAGCAGTTCTTC. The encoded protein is CASSQDGRVYNEQFF.

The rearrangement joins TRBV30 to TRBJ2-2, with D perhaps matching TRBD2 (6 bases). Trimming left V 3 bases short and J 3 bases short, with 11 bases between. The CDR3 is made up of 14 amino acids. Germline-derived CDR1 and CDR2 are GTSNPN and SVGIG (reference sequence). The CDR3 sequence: CAWRAGTHTGELFF. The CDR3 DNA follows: TGTGCCTGGAGGGCGGGAACCCACACCGGGGAGCTGTTTTTT.

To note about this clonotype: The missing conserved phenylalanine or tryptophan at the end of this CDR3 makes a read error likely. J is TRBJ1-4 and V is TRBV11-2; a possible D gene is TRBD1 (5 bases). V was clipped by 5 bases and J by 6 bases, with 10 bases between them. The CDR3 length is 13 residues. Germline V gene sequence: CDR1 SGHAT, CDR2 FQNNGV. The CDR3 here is CASSRGLDEKLFL. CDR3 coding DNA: TGTGCCAGCAGCCGGGGGTTGGATGAAAAACTGTTTTTG.

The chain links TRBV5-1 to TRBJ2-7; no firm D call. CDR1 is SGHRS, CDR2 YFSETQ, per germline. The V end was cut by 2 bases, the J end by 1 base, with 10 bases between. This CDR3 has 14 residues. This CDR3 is CASSLGPGSYEQYF. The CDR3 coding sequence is TGCGCCAGCAGCTTAGGGCCAGGTTCCTACGAGCAGTACTTC.

CDR3 sequence: CACRGFMNTEAFF. CDR3 nucleotide sequence: TGTGCCTGCCGGGGGTTCATGAACACTGAAGCTTTCTTT. The chain employs TRBV27 and TRBJ1-1; tentative D call: TRBD1 (5 bases). In germline, CDR1 is MNHEY, CDR2 SMNVEV (reference sequence). Deletions cut 11 bases from V and 0 bases from J, with 13 bases between. The CDR3 runs to 13 residues.

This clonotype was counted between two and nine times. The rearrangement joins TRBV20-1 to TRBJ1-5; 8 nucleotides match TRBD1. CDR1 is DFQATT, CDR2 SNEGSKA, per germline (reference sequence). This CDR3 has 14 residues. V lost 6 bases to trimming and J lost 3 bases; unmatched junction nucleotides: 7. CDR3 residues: CSAGQAGSNQPQHF. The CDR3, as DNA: TGCAGTGCGGGACAGGCGGGGTCCAATCAGCCCCAGCATTTT.

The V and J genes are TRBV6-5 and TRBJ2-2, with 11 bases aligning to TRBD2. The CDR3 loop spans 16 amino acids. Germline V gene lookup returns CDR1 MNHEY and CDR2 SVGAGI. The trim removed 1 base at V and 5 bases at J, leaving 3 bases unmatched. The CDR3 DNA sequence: TGTGCCAGCAGTTACTTAGCGGGAGGGCCAACCGGGGAGCTGTTTTTT. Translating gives CASSYLAGGPTGELFF.

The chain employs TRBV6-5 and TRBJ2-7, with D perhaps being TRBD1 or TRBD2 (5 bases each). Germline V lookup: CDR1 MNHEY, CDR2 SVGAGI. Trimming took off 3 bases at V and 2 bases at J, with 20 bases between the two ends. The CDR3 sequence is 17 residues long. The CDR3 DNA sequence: TGTGCCAGCAGTTATGGGCGCGCTTTCGGGGCAGCCTACGAGCAGTACTTC. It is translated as CASSYGRAFGAAYEQYF.

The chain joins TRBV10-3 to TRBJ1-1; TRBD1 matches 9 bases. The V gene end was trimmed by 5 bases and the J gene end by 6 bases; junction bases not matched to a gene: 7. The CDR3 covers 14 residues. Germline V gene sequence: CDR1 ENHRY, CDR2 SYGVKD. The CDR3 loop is CAISSLDRGAEAFF. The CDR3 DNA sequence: TGTGCCATCAGTTCCCTCGACAGGGGGGCTGAAGCTTTCTTT.

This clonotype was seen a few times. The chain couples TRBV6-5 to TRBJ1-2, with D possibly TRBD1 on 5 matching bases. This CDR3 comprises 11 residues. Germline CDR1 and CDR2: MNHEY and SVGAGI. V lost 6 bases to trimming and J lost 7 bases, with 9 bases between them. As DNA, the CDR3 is TGTGCCAGCAGCCACGACAGTGGCTACACCTTC. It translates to CASSHDSGYTF.

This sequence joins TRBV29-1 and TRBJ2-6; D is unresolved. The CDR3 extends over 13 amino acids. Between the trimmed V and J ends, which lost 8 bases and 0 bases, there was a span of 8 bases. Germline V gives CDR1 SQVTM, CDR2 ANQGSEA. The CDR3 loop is CSRQVSGANVLTF. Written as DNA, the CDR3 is TGCAGCCGACAAGTCTCTGGGGCCAACGTCCTGACTTTC.

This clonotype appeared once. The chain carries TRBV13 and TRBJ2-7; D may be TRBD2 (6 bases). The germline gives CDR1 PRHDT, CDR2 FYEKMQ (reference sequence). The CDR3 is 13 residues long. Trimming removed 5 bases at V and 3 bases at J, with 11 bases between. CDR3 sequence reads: CASSVVGGYEQYF. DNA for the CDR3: TGTGCCAGCAGCGTCGTGGGGGGCTACGAGCAGTACTTC.

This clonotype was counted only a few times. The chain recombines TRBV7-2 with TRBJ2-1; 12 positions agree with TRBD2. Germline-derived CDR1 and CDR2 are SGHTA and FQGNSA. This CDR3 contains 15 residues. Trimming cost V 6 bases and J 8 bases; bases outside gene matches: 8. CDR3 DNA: TGTGCCAGCAGTAAACTAGCGGGAGGCGGGGATGAGCAGTTCTTC. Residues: CASSKLAGGGDEQFF. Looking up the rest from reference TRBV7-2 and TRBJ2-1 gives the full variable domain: GAGVSQSPSNKVTEKGKDVELRCDPISGHTALYWYRQSLGQGLEFLIYFQGNSAPDKSGLPSDRFSAERTGGSVSTLTIQRTQQEDSAVYLCASSKLAGGGDEQFFGPGTRLTVL.

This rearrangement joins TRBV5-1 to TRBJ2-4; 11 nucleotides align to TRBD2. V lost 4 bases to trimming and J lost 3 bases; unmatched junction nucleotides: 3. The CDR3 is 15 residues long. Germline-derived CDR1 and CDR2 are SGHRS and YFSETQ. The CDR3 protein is CASSKGLADKNIQYF. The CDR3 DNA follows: TGCGCCAGCAGCAAGGGACTAGCGGACAAAAACATTCAGTACTTC.

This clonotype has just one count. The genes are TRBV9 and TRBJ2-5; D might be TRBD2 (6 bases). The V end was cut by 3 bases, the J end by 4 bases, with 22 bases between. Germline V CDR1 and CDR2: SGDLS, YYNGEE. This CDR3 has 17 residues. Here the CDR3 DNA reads TGTGCCAGCAGCGCCCTAGGTATTGGGACTTTCGGAGAGACCCAGTACTTC. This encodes CASSALGIGTFGETQYF.

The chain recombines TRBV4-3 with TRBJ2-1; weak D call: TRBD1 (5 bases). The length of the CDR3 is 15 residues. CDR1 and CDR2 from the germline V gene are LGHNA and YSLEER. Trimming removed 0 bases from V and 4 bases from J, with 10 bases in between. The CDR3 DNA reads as TGCGCCAGCAGCCAAGACCCAGGGAAATACAATGAGCAGTTCTTC. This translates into CASSQDPGKYNEQFF.

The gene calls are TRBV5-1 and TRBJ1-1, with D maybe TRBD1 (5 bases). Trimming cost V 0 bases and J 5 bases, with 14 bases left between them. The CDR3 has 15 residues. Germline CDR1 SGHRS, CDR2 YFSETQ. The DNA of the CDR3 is TGCGCCAGCAGCTTGGATGGGGCGACGAGGACTGAAGCTTTCTTT. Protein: CASSLDGATRTEAFF.